A single sample is the source of the 12 T cell receptor beta chains below, sequenced in a study of blood T cell repertoires in COVID-19. Data came from immunoSEQ multiplex PCR; TCRdb stores just in-frame clones and leaves some out. The sample records around 18,000 clones, 75% to 85% being singletons. The sequenced sample consisted of peripheral blood. The receptor set was obtained from a man aged 80 or over with acute or convalescent COVID-19.

This clone is deemed medium-sized (0.01 to 0.1%). The V gene is TRBV28, the J gene TRBJ2-7, with a weak D call TRBD2 (7 bases). The CDR3 sequence is 15 residues long. Germline V gene sequence: CDR1 MDHEN, CDR2 SYDVKM. The ends were cut back, 1 base at V and 6 bases at J, with 16 bases in the middle. CDR3 in amino acids: CASSLYGGRLGEQYF. The CDR3 nucleotides read TGTGCCAGCAGTTTATACGGGGGGCGGTTGGGCGAGCAGTACTTC. The complete variable domain, with remaining parts taken from reference TRBV28 and TRBJ2-7, reads DVKVTQSSRYLVKRTGEKVFLECVQDMDHENMFWYRQDPGLGLRLIYFSYDVKMKEKGDIPEGYSVSREKKERFSLILESASTNQTSMYLCASSLYGGRLGEQYFGPGTRLTVT.

The V gene is TRBV5-6, the J gene TRBJ1-3, with TRBD1 matching 8 bases. The CDR3 is 16 amino acids. The V and J ends lost 7 bases and 4 bases, in that order; junction bases with no gene match: 13. The germline V gene has CDR1 SGHDT and CDR2 YYEEEE. CDR3 sequence: CASGKSGGAIGNTIYF. In DNA, the CDR3 is TGTGCCAGCGGAAAATCAGGGGGCGCGATCGGAAACACCATATATTTT.

The chain couples TRBV6-5 to TRBJ2-7; 10 bases are a match to TRBD1. CDR1 and CDR2 from the germline V gene are MNHEY and SVGAGI. J lost 2 bases, V lost 6 bases, and 1 base had no gene match. This CDR3 has 13 residues. In DNA, the CDR3 is TGTGCCAGCAGAGACAGGGGGCCCTACGAGCAGTACTTC. The encoded protein is CASRDRGPYEQYF.

This clone was observed a handful of times. The J gene is TRBJ2-2, the V gene TRBV6-6; a weak D match, TRBD1 (5 bases). V lost 7 bases, J lost 0 bases, and 12 bases lay in between. The CDR3 consists of 15 residues. Germline V lookup: CDR1 MNHNY, CDR2 SVGAGI (reference sequence). CDR3 protein: CASNLDRSNTGELFF. Written as DNA, the CDR3 is TGTGCCAGCAATCTCGACAGATCGAACACCGGGGAGCTGTTTTTT.

This clone was recorded only once. The rearrangement links TRBV9 to TRBJ2-1, with 9 nucleotides matching TRBD1. CDR3 length: 15 residues. V lost 3 bases to trimming and J lost 5 bases; unmatched junction nucleotides: 6. Germline V gives CDR1 SGDLS, CDR2 YYNGEE. CDR3 residues: CASSDTTGGHNEQFF. In DNA form, the CDR3 reads TGTGCCAGCAGCGATACGACAGGGGGGCACAATGAGCAGTTCTTC.

The gene calls are TRBV12-3 or TRBV12-4 and TRBJ2-7, with unresolved D. CDR3 length: 13 residues. V was shortened by 5 bases and J by 2 bases, with 10 bases between the two germline ends. CDR3 sequence: CASSPTPAYEQYF. Written as DNA, the CDR3 is TGTGCCAGCAGTCCCACCCCGGCCTACGAGCAGTACTTC.

The chain is built from TRBV7-9 and TRBJ1-2; D gene ambiguous. Germline V gene sequence: CDR1 SEHNR, CDR2 FQNEAQ (reference sequence). The CDR3 is 12 amino acids. The germline V and J ends were trimmed by 3 bases and 8 bases, with 10 bases remaining between them. CDR3 DNA sequence: TGTGCCAGCAGCTTGAGTCGGAGGGGCTACACCTTC. Its protein product is CASSLSRRGYTF.

The chain links TRBV7-2 to TRBJ2-1; the match to TRBD1 covers 10 bases. CDR1 is SGHTA, CDR2 FQGNSA, per germline. This CDR3 is 18 amino acids long. V lost 0 bases to trimming and J lost 4 bases; unmatched junction nucleotides: 9. CDR3 nucleotides: TGTGCCAGCAGCTTAGCCCCTCTTTGGGACAGGGGTTACAATGAGCAGTTCTTC. It specifies CASSLAPLWDRGYNEQFF.

The gene calls are TRBV6-5 and TRBJ2-5, with 9 bases that match TRBD1. The CDR3 is 16 amino acids. CDR1 MNHEY and CDR2 SVGAGI come from the germline V gene. Trimming took 0 bases from V and 5 from J; bases not matched to a gene: 7. The chain's CDR3 is CASSYSNRGLGETQYF. DNA of the CDR3: TGTGCCAGCAGTTACTCCAACAGGGGGCTAGGGGAGACCCAGTACTTC.

The V and J genes are TRBV4-3 and TRBJ1-3; a weak D match, TRBD1 (5 bases). The CDR3 covers 16 residues. Per germline, CDR1 LGHNA and CDR2 YSLEER. Trimming took off 4 bases at V and 4 bases at J, with 17 bases between the two ends. The CDR3: CASSLHLAGVGNTIYF. DNA for the CDR3: TGCGCCAGCAGCCTCCATCTGGCGGGGGTAGGAAACACCATATATTTT.

This sequence joins TRBV4-1 and TRBJ1-6, with a weak D call TRBD1 (6 bases). The germline V and J ends were trimmed by 1 base and 0 bases, with 10 bases remaining between them. This CDR3 contains 17 residues. Germline loops: CDR1 MGHRA, CDR2 YSYEKL. Here the CDR3 reads CASSQAQGISYNSPLHF. The CDR3 region has the DNA TGCGCCAGCAGCCAAGCCCAGGGGATCTCCTATAATTCACCCCTCCACTTT.

The chain recombines TRBV5-4 with TRBJ1-2; D not resolved. CDR3 size: 17 residues. The germline V and J ends were trimmed by 2 bases and 5 bases, with 22 bases remaining between them. Germline CDR1 and CDR2: SGHNT and YYREEE (reference sequence). Here the CDR3 DNA reads TGTGCCAGCAGCTTTGGGCAGGCCCCGTTAACCCAGTATGGCTACACCTTC. It yields the protein CASSFGQAPLTQYGYTF.